One and the same sample provided the 19 T cell receptor beta chains below, sequenced in a study of CD8 T cells in Susac syndrome (dated by TCRdb to the late 2010s). Libraries were prepared through the immunoSEQ multiplex PCR assay. RNA was extracted using the RNeasy kit, and about 0.45 to 1 ug of the RNA was reverse transcribed with random hexamers. The public reads were quality trimmed at Q25 with fastp and then assembled into clones with MiXCR by TCRdb, keeping productive beta chains. Each CDR3 protein gets just one entry, which takes the most common genes and DNA from the rows behind it. The sample table lists a few hundred thousand distinct CDR3 sequences, over 85% of them with a count of one. Around 0.07% of the sample goes to the ten largest clones. The sequencing input was CD4+ T cells from PBMCs. These receptors were obtained from a human donor with multiple sclerosis.

The genes are TRBV12-3 or TRBV12-4 and TRBJ1-6; 7 bases match TRBD1. The CDR3 is 15 residues long. V was pared by 4 bases and J by 6 bases, with 6 bases of the junction left unmatched. CDR3 DNA sequence: TGTGCCAGCAGTTCTCGACAGGGCTCTAATTCACCCCTCCACTTT. Protein product: CASSSRQGSNSPLHF.

The rearrangement uses TRBV28 and TRBJ2-5; 7 bases agree with TRBD2. V lost 1 base and J lost 4; bases outside the gene matches: 3. This CDR3 has 14 residues. Germline V gives CDR1 MDHEN, CDR2 SYDVKM. CDR3 in amino acids: CASSLSAGRETQYF. The CDR3 DNA reads TGTGCCAGCAGTTTATCAGCGGGGAGAGAGACCCAGTACTTC.

This clonotype was picked up one time. V usage is TRBV23-1 and J usage is TRBJ2-7, with 7 bases identical to TRBD2. TRBV23-1 is annotated as an ORF whose role is uncertain. This CDR3 has 21 residues. J was trimmed by 6 bases and V by 0 bases; bases with no gene match: 26. CDR3 residues: CASSQSKGRGDTGARVSEQYV. The CDR3 nucleotides are TGCGCCAGCAGTCAATCGAAAGGACGGGGGGATACAGGAGCTCGCGTATCCGAGCAGTACGTC.

V is TRBV6-8 and J is TRBJ2-3; D uncertain. V lost 4 bases to trimming and J lost 0 bases, with 11 bases between them. The CDR3 has 15 amino acids. Per germline, CDR1 MNHGY and CDR2 SAAAGT. For the CDR3, the DNA is TGTGCCAGCAGTTGCCCGGTTACTAGCACAGATACGCAGTATTTT. It translates to CASSCPVTSTDTQYF.

The CDR3 protein is CASSIRPSPLHF. CDR3 DNA sequence: TGTGCCAGCAGTATCCGACCCTCTCCCCTCCACTTT. The chain employs TRBV28 and TRBJ1-6; no clear D gene. The CDR3 spans 12 residues. CDR1 MDHEN and CDR2 SYDVKM come from the germline V gene. The ends were cut back, 5 bases at V and 13 bases at J, with 12 bases in the middle.

The chain recombines TRBV19 with TRBJ1-2; a weak D match, TRBD1 (6 bases). This CDR3 is 15 amino acids long. Germline V gene lookup returns CDR1 LNHDA and CDR2 SQIVND (reference sequence). V gave up 1 base and J gave up 5 bases, with 14 bases separating them. The CDR3 DNA follows: TGTGCCAGTAGTATAGTGTCTTCAGGGGCGTATGGCTACACCTTC. Its protein product is CASSIVSSGAYGYTF.

The V and J genes are TRBV24-1 and TRBJ2-1, with 11 bases fitting TRBD2. V lost 1 base, J lost 8 bases, and 9 bases stayed unmatched. Germline lookup yields CDR1 KGHDR and CDR2 SFDVKD. This CDR3 has 17 residues. CDR3 nucleotide sequence: TGTGCCACCAGTGATTTTAAAGAGCTAGCGGGAGGTGATGAGCAGTTCTTC. It codes for CATSDFKELAGGDEQFF.

V gene TRBV15 combines with J gene TRBJ2-7, with 7 bases identical to TRBD1. The CDR3 extends over 15 amino acids. Losses at the gene ends were 5 bases for V and 2 bases for J; bases not matched to a gene: 9. The germline CDR1 and CDR2 sequences are LNHNV and YYDKDF (reference sequence). CDR3 loop: CATSSRTGPPYEQYV. CDR3 in DNA: TGTGCCACCAGCTCTCGGACAGGCCCCCCCTACGAGCAGTACGTC.

V usage is TRBV20-1 and J usage is TRBJ2-3; the match to TRBD1 covers 8 bases. Germline-derived CDR1 and CDR2 are DFQATT and SNEGSKA (reference sequence). After removal of 6 bases from V and 5 bases from J, the junction contained 7 bases not matched to a gene. The CDR3 consists of 13 residues. CDR3 sequence (DNA): TGCAGTGCCCCAGGACAGGGAGAAGATACGCAGTATTTT. Encoded protein: CSAPGQGEDTQYF.

The chain uses TRBV6-6 and TRBJ2-3; 7 bases are shared with TRBD2. Germline CDR1 reads MNHNY; CDR2 reads SVGAGI (reference sequence). This CDR3 comprises 15 residues. V trimming: 6 bases; J trimming: 1 base; junction bases outside the gene matches: 7. The CDR3 sequence is CASSWTSSGTDTQYF. For the CDR3, the DNA is TGTGCCAGCAGCTGGACTAGTTCTGGCACAGATACGCAGTATTTT.

V gene TRBV4-1 combines with J gene TRBJ1-6; 7 nucleotides match TRBD1. The ends lost 1 base at V and 6 bases at J; junction bases unmatched: 6. The length of the CDR3 is 16 residues. Germline V CDR1 and CDR2: MGHRA, YSYEKL. The CDR3 protein is CASSQALTGPNSPLHF. DNA of the CDR3: TGCGCCAGCAGCCAAGCGCTGACAGGGCCTAATTCACCCCTCCACTTT.

The rearrangement uses TRBV5-6 and TRBJ2-5, with 9 bases that match TRBD1. Germline-derived CDR1 and CDR2 are SGHDT and YYEEEE. There are 14 residues in the CDR3. The V and J ends lost 4 bases and 5 bases, in that order; junction bases with no gene match: 6. CDR3 loop: CASSRQGVRETQYF. CDR3 nucleotides: TGTGCCAGCAGCAGACAGGGGGTAAGGGAGACCCAGTACTTC.

The gene calls are TRBV12-3 or TRBV12-4 and TRBJ2-7, with D tentatively TRBD1 or TRBD2 (5 bases each). V lost 0 bases and J 2 bases, leaving 23 bases between the germline ends. This CDR3 comprises 19 residues. CDR3 DNA sequence: TGTGCCAGCAGTTTAGCTATAGGGGAGAGGGCAGCAAGACCCTACGAGCAGTACTTC. Protein: CASSLAIGERAARPYEQYF.

The gene calls are TRBV20-1 and TRBJ2-7, with TRBD1 matching over 7 bases. Germline-derived CDR1 and CDR2 are DFQATT and SNEGSKA (reference sequence). The ends lost 5 bases at V and 5 bases at J; junction bases unmatched: 3. This CDR3 spans 11 amino acids. The CDR3 loop is CSAPGGDEQYF. As DNA, the CDR3 is TGCAGTGCTCCAGGGGGTGACGAGCAGTACTTC.

The genes are TRBV5-5 and TRBJ2-5; tentative D call: TRBD1 (6 bases). The CDR3 is 14 amino acids. V gave up 0 bases and J gave up 3 bases, with 9 bases separating them. In germline, CDR1 is SGHKS, CDR2 YYEKEE (reference sequence). CDR3 protein: CASSLATGKETQYF. CDR3 bases: TGTGCCAGCAGCTTGGCAACAGGGAAAGAGACCCAGTACTTC. Full variable domain (remainder filled in from reference TRBV5-5 and TRBJ2-5): DAGVTQSPTHLIKTRGQQVTLRCSPISGHKSVSWYQQVLGQGPQFIFQYYEKEERGRGNFPDRFSARQFPNYSSELNVNALLLGDSALYLCASSLATGKETQYFGPGTRLLVL.

The J gene is TRBJ2-5, the V gene TRBV15; tentative D call: TRBD1 (6 bases). Deletions cut 1 base from V and 1 base from J, with 10 bases between. Germline values: CDR1 LNHNV, CDR2 YYDKDF (reference sequence). CDR3 length equals 15 residues. This CDR3 is CATSRGQGSQETQYF. CDR3 coding DNA: TGTGCCACCAGCAGAGGGCAGGGGTCCCAAGAGACCCAGTACTTC.

The genes are TRBV19 and TRBJ2-7; 9 nucleotides agree with TRBD1. V shed 6 bases, J shed 3 bases, and the junction held 9 bases outside the gene matches. The CDR3 length is 15 residues. Germline CDR1 and CDR2: LNHDA and SQIVND (reference sequence). DNA of the CDR3: TGTGCCAGTAGCCTGAGTGGACAGGGGATCTACGAGCAGTACTTC. Its translation is CASSLSGQGIYEQYF.

In this sample, this clonotype turned up once. V usage is TRBV6-1 and J usage is TRBJ1-5; D not resolved. Germline CDR1 MNHNS, CDR2 SASEGT. The CDR3 has 12 residues. V lost 7 bases and J lost 7, with 11 bases in between. The CDR3, as DNA: TGTGCCAGCACCATGGGGTCGCAGCCCCAGCATTTT. Translated, it gives CASTMGSQPQHF.

This sequence joins TRBV7-9 and TRBJ2-7; D perhaps matches TRBD1 (6 bases). V lost 1 base, J lost 2 bases, and 12 bases lay in between. The germline V gene has CDR1 SEHNR and CDR2 FQNEAQ (reference sequence). This CDR3 comprises 15 residues. The DNA of the CDR3 is TGTGCCAGCAGCTTAGGAACAGGGACGACCTACGAGCAGTACGTC. Translating gives CASSLGTGTTYEQYV.